Here is one T cell receptor beta chain with its context. This sample was included in a study of blood T cell repertoires in COVID-19. The table came from immunoSEQ multiplex PCR; TCRdb's copy has only in-frame clones and leaves some out. The sample includes over 200,000 clones, approximately 84% of them seen just once. The CDR3 is made up of 16 amino acids. This rearrangement joins TRBV21-1 to TRBJ2-5; the listed D gene, TRBD2, was not tested against the DNA. TRBV21-1 represents a pseudogene. The material sequenced was PBMCs or T cells enriched from blood (not recorded which). The receptor comes from a man aged 18 to 29 who had recovered from COVID-19. CDR3 bases: TGTGCCAGCAGCAAAGGGAGGGGTAGCGGGATCCAGACCCAGTACTTC. This encodes CASSKGRGSGIQTQYF.